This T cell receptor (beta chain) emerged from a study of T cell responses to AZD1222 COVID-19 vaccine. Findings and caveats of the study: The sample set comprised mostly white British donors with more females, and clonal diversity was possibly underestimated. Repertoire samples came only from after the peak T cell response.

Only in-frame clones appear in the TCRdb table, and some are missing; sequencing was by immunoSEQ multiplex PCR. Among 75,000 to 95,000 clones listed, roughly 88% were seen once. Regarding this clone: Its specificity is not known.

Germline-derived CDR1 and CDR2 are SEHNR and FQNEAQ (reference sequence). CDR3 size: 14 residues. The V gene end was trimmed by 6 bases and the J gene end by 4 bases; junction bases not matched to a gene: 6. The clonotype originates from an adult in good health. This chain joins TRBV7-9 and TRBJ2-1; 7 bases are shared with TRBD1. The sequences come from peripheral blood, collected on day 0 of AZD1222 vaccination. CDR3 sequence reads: CASRPGGGYNEQFF. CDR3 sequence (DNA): TGTGCCAGCAGGCCAGGGGGTGGGTACAATGAGCAGTTCTTC.